A selection of T cell receptor beta chains follows, all from one sample in a study of blood T cells in healthy people across ages. TCRdb used MiXCR to reprocess the 5' RACE reads, holding one entry per CDR3 protein. The table includes some 1.6 million distinct CDR3 sequences, roughly 30% detected once. What was sequenced was blood. These receptor sequences come from a woman in her 30s in good health. The CDR3 runs from the conserved cysteine through the conserved F or W. The order of the fields is CDR3 protein, J gene, V gene.

CDR3 protein: CSVEDLESRTVQETQYF
J gene: TRBJ2-5
V gene: TRBV29-1

CDR3 protein: CASSQEERGKYNEQFF
J gene: TRBJ2-1
V gene: TRBV4-1

CDR3 protein: CASRPRQGAFHEQYF
J gene: TRBJ2-7
V gene: TRBV27

CDR3 protein: CASSLATGYLTGELFF
J gene: TRBJ2-2
V gene: TRBV5-1

CDR3 protein: CASRSLLGAEQYF
J gene: TRBJ2-7
V gene: TRBV7-9

CDR3 protein: CASGLTGYGYTF
J gene: TRBJ1-2
V gene: TRBV7-2

CDR3 protein: CASSTSRGVQPQHF
J gene: TRBJ1-5
V gene: TRBV7-8

CDR3 protein: CASSLSTGGAYEQFF
J gene: TRBJ2-1
V gene: TRBV7-2

CDR3 protein: CASSLIGGGRYNEQFF
J gene: TRBJ2-1
V gene: TRBV12-3/TRBV12-4

CDR3 protein: CASRPSGTGLYEQYF
J gene: TRBJ2-7
V gene: TRBV28

CDR3 protein: CASSQPPGVAACEQYF
J gene: TRBJ2-7
V gene: TRBV4-2

CDR3 protein: CAISSSGTSGGSSYNEQFF
J gene: TRBJ2-1
V gene: TRBV10-3

CDR3 protein: CASSTWDTTRGANVLTF
J gene: TRBJ2-6
V gene: TRBV9

CDR3 protein: CASSSQADSNQPQHF
J gene: TRBJ1-5
V gene: TRBV2

CDR3 protein: CASTPIADGNYGYTF
J gene: TRBJ1-2
V gene: TRBV4-1

CDR3 protein: CASSLAGTGDNTGELFF
J gene: TRBJ2-2
V gene: TRBV12-3/TRBV12-4

CDR3 protein: CASNTGGETQYF
J gene: TRBJ2-5
V gene: TRBV6-2/TRBV6-3

CDR3 protein: CASRSTGRNYGYTF
J gene: TRBJ1-2
V gene: TRBV2

CDR3 protein: CSVEVGQGARVEQFF
J gene: TRBJ2-1
V gene: TRBV29-1

CDR3 protein: CASSDRTSGGADEQFF
J gene: TRBJ2-1
V gene: TRBV9

CDR3 protein: CASSRRTGGTEAFF
J gene: TRBJ1-1
V gene: TRBV12-3/TRBV12-4

CDR3 protein: CASSLQGIEAFF
J gene: TRBJ1-1
V gene: TRBV12-3/TRBV12-4

CDR3 protein: CTSSENRGLSGANVLTF
J gene: TRBJ2-6
V gene: TRBV6-1

CDR3 protein: CASSPGRGDYEQYF
J gene: TRBJ2-7
V gene: TRBV7-2

CDR3 protein: CSALSSGGASYNEQFF
J gene: TRBJ2-1
V gene: TRBV20-1

CDR3 protein: CASGSGQSSYGYTF
J gene: TRBJ1-2
V gene: TRBV12-5

CDR3 protein: CSAQSTSRETQYF
J gene: .
V gene: TRBV20-1

CDR3 protein: CSASSGQGTYEQYF
J gene: TRBJ2-7
V gene: TRBV20-1

CDR3 protein: CASSEAPGQETQYF
J gene: TRBJ2-5
V gene: TRBV6-1

CDR3 protein: CSAGTGGQELFF
J gene: TRBJ1-4
V gene: TRBV29-1

CDR3 protein: CAISESAVGELFF
J gene: TRBJ2-2
V gene: TRBV10-3

CDR3 protein: CASSLSSRTGVNIQYF
J gene: TRBJ2-4
V gene: TRBV7-2

CDR3 protein: CASSQEAQGTQYF
J gene: TRBJ2-3
V gene: TRBV3-1

CDR3 protein: CSVKRLSGYNEQFF
J gene: TRBJ2-1
V gene: TRBV29-1

CDR3 protein: CAGSLAWGAEDTQYF
J gene: TRBJ2-3
V gene: TRBV7-2

CDR3 protein: CASSRTKGLAGVSEQFF
J gene: TRBJ2-1
V gene: TRBV6-2/TRBV6-3